This TCR beta chain derives from a study of shared clonotypes between healthy human individuals. Clones were sequenced by immunoSEQ multiplex PCR, and TCRdb holds only the in-frame ones, with some missing. The table records about 2.4 million clones, 93% of them present only once. The study enrolled healthy HIV-negative adults without recent acute infections or vaccinations as donors. The CDR3 extends over 14 amino acids. Germline values: CDR1 SGHTA, CDR2 FQGNSA. V was clipped by 8 bases and J by 6 bases, with 20 bases between them. This TCR derives from a man younger than 35 in good health. Some clones in this sample may be carry-over from other donors' samples. The source material was naive CD4+ T cells from PBMCs. Subset reported: CD45RA+ positively selected. The chain joins TRBV7-2 to TRBJ2-7; D is uncertain. The CDR3 DNA is TGTGCCAGCTCGCGAACCTCGAAAGAAGGCGAGCAGTACTTC. Translated, it gives CASSRTSKEGEQYF.